The 21 T cell receptor beta chains below were found in one sample sequenced in a study of OX40 agonist ivuxolimab in advanced cancers. Here immunoSEQ multiplex PCR was the method, and the copy in TCRdb shows in-frame clones only, minus some. The sample consists of 100,000 or so clones, 90% to 96% of them appearing once. The sample here was CD4+ or CD8+ T cells sorted from blood, taken in a trial of the OX40 agonist ivuxolimab. These receptors were obtained from an adult with an advanced solid tumor such as melanoma, head and neck, liver or kidney cancer.

V gene TRBV5-4 combines with J gene TRBJ2-5; no definite D call. The CDR3 totals 16 residues. Germline CDR1 and CDR2: SGHNT and YYREEE (reference sequence). Trimming removed 0 bases at V and 4 bases at J, with 16 bases between. CDR3 sequence (DNA): TGTGCCAGCAGCTTGGTGCAGGTAGGAGAGGTAGAGACCCAGTACTTC. Its translation is CASSLVQVGEVETQYF.

This chain links TRBV5-5 with TRBJ2-1; 8 nucleotides match TRBD2. The ends lost 2 bases at V and 15 bases at J; junction bases unmatched: 10. Germline CDR1 reads SGHKS; CDR2 reads YYEKEE (reference sequence). The CDR3 consists of 13 residues. The chain's CDR3 is CASSLGAGTSPFF. The DNA of the CDR3 is TGTGCCAGCAGCTTAGGCGCCGGGACTAGTCCGTTCTTC.

The count of this clone is one. This chain uses TRBV7-9 with TRBJ1-6; the D is unclear. The CDR3 length is 14 residues. V lost 5 bases to trimming and J lost 7 bases, with 12 bases between them. Germline values: CDR1 SEHNR, CDR2 FQNEAQ (reference sequence). The CDR3 protein is CASSNDLGNSPLHF. DNA of the CDR3: TGTGCCAGCAGCAACGACCTCGGGAATTCACCCCTCCACTTT.

V and J are TRBV4-2 and TRBJ2-1; 11 bases line up with TRBD2. The trim removed 5 bases at V and 6 bases at J, leaving 9 bases unmatched. Germline CDR1 LGHNA, CDR2 YNFKEQ. This CDR3 has 16 amino acids. CDR3 region: CASSKPQGTSGNEQFF. CDR3 nucleotides: TGTGCCAGCAGCAAACCGCAGGGGACTAGCGGCAATGAGCAGTTCTTC.

The chain is built from TRBV5-6 and TRBJ2-2; D not certain. V was pared by 4 bases and J by 5 bases, with 15 bases between. Germline lookup yields CDR1 SGHDT and CDR2 YYEEEE. CDR3 length: 15 residues. Here the CDR3 DNA reads TGTGCCAGCAGCCCTCCCCGGGTGAGGACCGGGGAGCTGTTTTTT. Translating it yields CASSPPRVRTGELFF.

The V call is TRBV6-6, the J call TRBJ1-5; no reliable D call. CDR1 is MNHNY and CDR2 is SVGAGI in the germline V gene (reference sequence). This CDR3 is built from 13 residues. The V end was cut by 10 bases, the J end by 2 bases, with 12 bases between. The CDR3 DNA follows: TGTGCCACCGCTGGGGTGGGCAATCAGCCCCAGCATTTT. Its translation is CATAGVGNQPQHF.

This chain uses TRBV7-8 with TRBJ2-3, with D perhaps TRBD2 (6 bases). V gave up 5 bases and J gave up 4 bases, with 16 bases separating them. This CDR3 comprises 15 residues. Germline CDR1 SGHVS, CDR2 FQNEAQ. Written as DNA, the CDR3 is TGTGCCAGCAGCCAACGACTAGAAGGAGCAGATACGCAGTATTTT. Translation: CASSQRLEGADTQYF.

The J gene is TRBJ1-1, the V gene TRBV7-2; D gene uncertain. The V end was cut by 5 bases, the J end by 2 bases, with 9 bases between. The V gene's germline CDR1 is SGHTA and CDR2 FQGNSA. This CDR3 region has 13 residues. The CDR3: CASSLNFNTEAFF. The CDR3 DNA reads as TGTGCCAGCAGCCTCAACTTTAACACTGAAGCTTTCTTT.

This chain links TRBV28 with TRBJ1-1; D unresolved. The CDR3 sequence is 14 residues long. The V gene's germline CDR1 is MDHEN and CDR2 SYDVKM. With 6 bases removed from V and 4 bases from J, the gap between germline ends came to 15 bases. CDR3 loop: CASSVYRTSTEAFF. The CDR3, as DNA: TGTGCCAGCAGCGTATACAGAACAAGCACTGAAGCTTTCTTT.

The chain carries TRBV5-4 and TRBJ2-3; 9 positions match TRBD2. The length of the CDR3 is 15 residues. Germline CDR1 is SGHNT and CDR2 is YYREEE (reference sequence). Germline trimming cut 4 bases from V and 4 bases from J; bases unmatched to any gene: 7. The CDR3 DNA reads TGTGCCAGCAGCCTTAGCGGGAGTCGGTCAGATACGCAGTATTTT. The encoded protein is CASSLSGSRSDTQYF.

J is TRBJ1-2 and V is TRBV5-6, with unresolved D. The length of the CDR3 is 12 residues. Trimming shortened V by 4 bases and J by 8 bases, and 12 bases separated the two germline ends. CDR1 and CDR2 (germline): SGHDT, YYEEEE. The CDR3 is CASSPNSFGYTF. In nucleotides, the CDR3 is TGTGCCAGCAGCCCAAACTCGTTCGGCTACACCTTC.

The CDR3 bases are TGTGCCAGCACCCAGGGGGCGGGTTCTAATGAGCAGTTCTTC. Translation: CASTQGAGSNEQFF. J is TRBJ2-1 and V is TRBV5-6, with 8 bases fitting TRBD1. This CDR3 is built from 14 residues. V was pared by 6 bases and J by 7 bases, with 9 bases of the junction left unmatched. CDR1 is SGHDT and CDR2 is YYEEEE in the germline V gene.

The genes are TRBV4-3 and TRBJ2-1; D possibly corresponds to TRBD2 (5 bases). The V gene lost 1 base and the J gene lost 1 base, with 14 bases spanning the gap. The CDR3 covers 17 residues. Looked up from germline, CDR1 is LGHNA and CDR2 is YSLEER. The CDR3 bases are TGCGCCAGCAGCCAAGCGGCGACCCGAGGGTCCTACAATGAGCAGTTCTTC. It yields the protein CASSQAATRGSYNEQFF.

The chain has TRBV7-2 and TRBJ2-7, with TRBD1 as a possible D gene (5 bases). Germline-derived CDR1 and CDR2 are SGHTA and FQGNSA. The CDR3 totals 15 residues. Trimming pared 7 bases from V and 6 bases from J, leaving 22 bases between. The CDR3 region is CASMTAASYAVEQYF. DNA of the CDR3: TGTGCCAGCATGACAGCCGCGTCCTACGCCGTCGAGCAGTACTTC.

This chain links TRBV6-1 with TRBJ2-1; 8 bases align to TRBD2. The CDR3 runs to 14 residues. Germline V lookup: CDR1 MNHNS, CDR2 SASEGT. Unmatched junction bases numbered 11, after V lost 8 bases and J lost 8 bases. In DNA form, the CDR3 reads TGTGCCAGCGGTTCACGGGGGGGCCTAGATGAGCAGTTCTTC. Amino acid sequence: CASGSRGGLDEQFF.

This clone was seen only once. The chain combines TRBV27 with TRBJ2-3; 9 nucleotides line up with TRBD2. Germline V gene data show CDR1 as MNHEY and CDR2 as SMNVEV (reference sequence). With V trimmed by 3 bases and J by 10 bases, 5 bases remained unmatched. The CDR3 is 13 residues long. For the CDR3, the DNA is TGTGCCAGCAGTTTGGCTAGCGGGGTTCCGCAGTATTTT. As protein: CASSLASGVPQYF.

The chain couples TRBV10-1 to TRBJ2-1; D perhaps matches TRBD2 (5 bases). Trimming left V 0 bases short and J 7 bases short, with 10 bases between. This CDR3 region has 14 residues. Germline CDR1 WNHNN, CDR2 SYGVQD (reference sequence). The CDR3, as DNA: TGCGCCAGCAGTGAGTCAGGAGGTAATAATGAGCAGTTCTTC. Its protein is CASSESGGNNEQFF.

This clone was observed once. The chain carries TRBV27 and TRBJ1-1; D is unresolved. Per the germline V gene, CDR1 is MNHEY and CDR2 is SMNVEV (reference sequence). The CDR3 has 14 amino acids. The germline V and J ends were trimmed by 3 bases and 1 base, with 9 bases remaining between them. The CDR3 DNA reads TGTGCCAGCAGTTTTGGGGTGGCGAACACTGAAGCTTTCTTT. Protein product: CASSFGVANTEAFF.

This rearrangement joins TRBV19 to TRBJ1-1; D is unresolved. The CDR3 consists of 16 residues. CDR1 and CDR2 from the germline V gene are LNHDA and SQIVND (reference sequence). Between the trimmed V and J ends, which lost 6 bases and 0 bases, there was a span of 17 bases. Here the CDR3 reads CASSMGSWEMNTEAFF. CDR3 in DNA: TGTGCCAGTAGCATGGGCTCGTGGGAGATGAACACTGAAGCTTTCTTT.

The rearrangement uses TRBV15 and TRBJ1-1; D call uncertain. Germline V CDR1 and CDR2: LNHNV, YYDKDF (reference sequence). Trimming left V 0 bases short and J 5 bases short, with 7 bases between. The length of the CDR3 is 13 residues. The CDR3 is CATSRERTTEAFF. The CDR3 nucleotides are TGTGCCACCAGCAGAGAACGTACTACTGAAGCTTTCTTT. Full variable domain (outside the CDR3, taken from reference TRBV15 and TRBJ1-1): DAMVIQNPRYQVTQFGKPVTLSCSQTLNHNVMYWYQQKSSQAPKLLFHYYDKDFNNEADTPDNFQSRRPNTSFCFLDIRSPGLGDTAMYLCATSRERTTEAFFGQGTRLTVV.

The rearrangement joins TRBV2 to TRBJ1-5; 8 bases are shared with TRBD1. V lost 6 bases to trimming and J lost 8 bases; unmatched junction nucleotides: 6. CDR1 and CDR2 (germline): SNHLY, FYNNEI. The CDR3 spans 13 residues. DNA for the CDR3: TGTGCCAGCAGGTCAGGGGGCGTAGAGCCCCAGCATTTT. Protein sequence: CASRSGGVEPQHF.